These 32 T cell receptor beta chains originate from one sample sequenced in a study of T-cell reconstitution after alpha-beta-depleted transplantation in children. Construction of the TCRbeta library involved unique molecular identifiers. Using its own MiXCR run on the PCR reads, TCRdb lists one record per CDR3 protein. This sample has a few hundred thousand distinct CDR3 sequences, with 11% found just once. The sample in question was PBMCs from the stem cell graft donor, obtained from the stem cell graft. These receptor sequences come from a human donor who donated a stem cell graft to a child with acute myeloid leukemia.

The CDR3, as DNA: TGTGCCAGCAGCTTCTCTAGCGGGGGCCCCAATGAGCAGTTCTTC. It specifies CASSFSSGGPNEQFF. The chain combines TRBV7-2 with TRBJ2-1; 10 bases agree with TRBD2. The germline V gene has CDR1 SGHTA and CDR2 FQGNSA. The CDR3 loop spans 15 amino acids. The V segment lost 3 bases and the J segment 6 bases; nucleotides outside the gene matches: 5.

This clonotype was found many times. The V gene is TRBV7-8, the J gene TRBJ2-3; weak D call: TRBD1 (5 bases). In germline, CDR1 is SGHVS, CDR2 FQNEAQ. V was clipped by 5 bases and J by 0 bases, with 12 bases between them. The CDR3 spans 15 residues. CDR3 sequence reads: CASSHRQTSTDTQYF. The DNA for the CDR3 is TGTGCCAGCAGCCACCGACAGACTAGCACAGATACGCAGTATTTT.

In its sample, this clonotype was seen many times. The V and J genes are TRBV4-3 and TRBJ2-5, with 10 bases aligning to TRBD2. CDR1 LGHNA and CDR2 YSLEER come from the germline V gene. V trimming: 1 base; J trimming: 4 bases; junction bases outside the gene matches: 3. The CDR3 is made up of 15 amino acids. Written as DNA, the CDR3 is TGCGCCAGCAGCCAAGGTAGCGGGAGGAGAGAGACCCAGTACTTC. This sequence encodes CASSQGSGRRETQYF.

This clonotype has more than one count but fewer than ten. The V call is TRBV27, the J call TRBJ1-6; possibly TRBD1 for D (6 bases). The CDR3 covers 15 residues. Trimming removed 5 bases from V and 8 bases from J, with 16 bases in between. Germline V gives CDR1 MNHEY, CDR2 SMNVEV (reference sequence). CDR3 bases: TGTGCCAGCAGTGCACAGGGACTCGGGGATTCACCCCTCCACTTT. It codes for CASSAQGLGDSPLHF.

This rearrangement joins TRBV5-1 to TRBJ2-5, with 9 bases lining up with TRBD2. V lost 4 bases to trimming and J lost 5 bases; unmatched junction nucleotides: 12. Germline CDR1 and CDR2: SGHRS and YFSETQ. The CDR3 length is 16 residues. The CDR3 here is CASSPEGTSRWETQYF. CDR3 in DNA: TGCGCCAGCAGCCCGGAAGGGACTAGCCGTTGGGAGACCCAGTACTTC.

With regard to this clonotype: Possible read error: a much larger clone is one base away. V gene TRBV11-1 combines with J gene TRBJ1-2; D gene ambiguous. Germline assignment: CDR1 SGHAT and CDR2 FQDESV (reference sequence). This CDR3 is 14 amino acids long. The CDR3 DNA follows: TGTGCCAGCAGCTTAATTGGAGCTAACTATGGCTTCACCTTC. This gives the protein CASSLIGANYGFTF.

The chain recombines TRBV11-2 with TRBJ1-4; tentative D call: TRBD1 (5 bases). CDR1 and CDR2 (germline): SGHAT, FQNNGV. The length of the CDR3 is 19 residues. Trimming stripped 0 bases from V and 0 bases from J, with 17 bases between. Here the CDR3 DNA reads TGTGCCAGCAGCTTAGATGGGCAGCAGGGCTTCGCAACTAATGAAAAACTGTTTTTT. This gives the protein CASSLDGQQGFATNEKLFF. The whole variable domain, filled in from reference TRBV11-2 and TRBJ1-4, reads EAGVAQSPRYKIIEKRQSVAFWCNPISGHATLYWYQQILGQGPKLLIQFQNNGVVDDSQLPKDRFSAERLKGVDSTLKIQPAKLEDSAVYLCASSLDGQQGFATNEKLFFGSGTQLSVL.

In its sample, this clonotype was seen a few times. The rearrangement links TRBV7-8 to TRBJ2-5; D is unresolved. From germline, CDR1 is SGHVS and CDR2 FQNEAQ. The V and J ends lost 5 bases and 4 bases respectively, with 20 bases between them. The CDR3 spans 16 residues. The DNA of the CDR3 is TGTGCCAGCAGCCACAAACCAGAGAGGCGGAGAGAGACCCAGTACTTC. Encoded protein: CASSHKPERRRETQYF.

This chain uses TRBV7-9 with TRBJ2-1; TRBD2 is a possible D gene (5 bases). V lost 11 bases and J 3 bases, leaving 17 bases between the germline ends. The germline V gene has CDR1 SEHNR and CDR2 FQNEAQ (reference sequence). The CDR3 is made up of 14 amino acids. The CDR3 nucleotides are TGTGCCGGTTCCCTAGCAGGCGTCTACAATGAGCAGTTCTTC. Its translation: CAGSLAGVYNEQFF.

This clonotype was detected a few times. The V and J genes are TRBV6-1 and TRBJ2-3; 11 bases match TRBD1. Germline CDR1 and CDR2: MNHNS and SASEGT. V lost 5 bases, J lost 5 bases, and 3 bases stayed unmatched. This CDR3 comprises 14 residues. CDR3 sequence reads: CASSRTGGLDTQYF. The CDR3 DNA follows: TGTGCCAGCAGTCGGACAGGGGGCCTAGATACGCAGTATTTT.

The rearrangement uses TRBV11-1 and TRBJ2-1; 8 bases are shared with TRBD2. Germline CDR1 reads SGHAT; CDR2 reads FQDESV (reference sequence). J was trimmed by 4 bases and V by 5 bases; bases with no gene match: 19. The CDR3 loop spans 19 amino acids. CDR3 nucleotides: TGTGCCAGCAGCAGCCCCGGGCTAGCGGGTCTAAGGTCTTACAATGAGCAGTTCTTC. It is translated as CASSSPGLAGLRSYNEQFF.

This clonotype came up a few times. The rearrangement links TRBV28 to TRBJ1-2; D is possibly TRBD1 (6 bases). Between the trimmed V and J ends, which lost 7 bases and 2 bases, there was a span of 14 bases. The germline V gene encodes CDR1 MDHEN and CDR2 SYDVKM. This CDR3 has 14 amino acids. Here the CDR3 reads CASNPDRPNYGYTF. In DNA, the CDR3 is TGTGCCAGCAACCCGGACAGACCAAACTATGGCTACACCTTC.

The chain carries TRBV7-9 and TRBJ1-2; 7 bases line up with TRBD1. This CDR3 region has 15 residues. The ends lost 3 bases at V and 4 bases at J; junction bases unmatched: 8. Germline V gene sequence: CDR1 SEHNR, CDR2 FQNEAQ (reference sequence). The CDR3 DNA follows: TGTGCCAGCAGCTTTGAATCCGGGACAGCCTATGGCTACACCTTC. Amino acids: CASSFESGTAYGYTF.

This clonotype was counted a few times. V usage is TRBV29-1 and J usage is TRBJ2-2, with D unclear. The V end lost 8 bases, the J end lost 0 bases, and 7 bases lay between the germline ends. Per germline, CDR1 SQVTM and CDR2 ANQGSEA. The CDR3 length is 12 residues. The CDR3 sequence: CSSPSNTGELFF. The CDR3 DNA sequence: TGCAGCTCACCTTCGAACACCGGGGAGCTGTTTTTT.

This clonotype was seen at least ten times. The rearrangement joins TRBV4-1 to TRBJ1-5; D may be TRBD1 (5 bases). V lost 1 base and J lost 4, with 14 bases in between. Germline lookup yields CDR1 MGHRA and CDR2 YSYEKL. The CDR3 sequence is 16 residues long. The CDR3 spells CASSQVQDGRNQPQHF. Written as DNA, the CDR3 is TGCGCCAGCAGCCAAGTACAGGACGGCAGGAATCAGCCCCAGCATTTT.

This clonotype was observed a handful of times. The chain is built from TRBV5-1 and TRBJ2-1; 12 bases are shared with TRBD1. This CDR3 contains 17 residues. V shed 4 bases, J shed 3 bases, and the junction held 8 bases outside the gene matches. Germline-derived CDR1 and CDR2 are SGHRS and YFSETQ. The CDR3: CASSIGTGGGDYNEQFF. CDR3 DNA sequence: TGCGCCAGCAGCATAGGGACAGGGGGCGGCGACTACAATGAGCAGTTCTTC.

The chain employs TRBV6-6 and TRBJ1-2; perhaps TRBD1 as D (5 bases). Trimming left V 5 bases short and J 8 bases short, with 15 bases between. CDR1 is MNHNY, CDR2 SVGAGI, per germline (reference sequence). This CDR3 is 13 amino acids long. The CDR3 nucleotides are TGTGCCAGCAGTGACGGGACGGGGGAAGGCTACACCTTC. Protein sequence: CASSDGTGEGYTF.

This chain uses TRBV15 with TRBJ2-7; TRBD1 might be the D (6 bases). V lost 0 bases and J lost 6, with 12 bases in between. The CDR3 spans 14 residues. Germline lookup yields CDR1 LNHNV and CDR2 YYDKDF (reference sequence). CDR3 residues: CATSRDEAGAEQYV. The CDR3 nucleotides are TGTGCCACCAGCAGAGATGAAGCAGGGGCCGAGCAGTACGTC.

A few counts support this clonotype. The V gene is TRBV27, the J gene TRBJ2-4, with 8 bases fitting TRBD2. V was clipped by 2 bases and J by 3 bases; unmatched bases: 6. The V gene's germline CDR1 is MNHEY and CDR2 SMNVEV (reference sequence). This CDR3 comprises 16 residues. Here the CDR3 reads CASSLAGGSVKNIQYF. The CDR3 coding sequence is TGTGCCAGCAGTTTAGCGGGGGGCTCTGTCAAAAACATTCAGTACTTC.

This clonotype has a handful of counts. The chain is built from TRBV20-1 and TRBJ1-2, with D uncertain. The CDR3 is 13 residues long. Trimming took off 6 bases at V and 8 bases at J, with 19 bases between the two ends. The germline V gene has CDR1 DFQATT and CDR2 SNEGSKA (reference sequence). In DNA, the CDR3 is TGCAGTGCCCTGGATTTAGGAGTCTACGGCTACACCTTC. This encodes CSALDLGVYGYTF.

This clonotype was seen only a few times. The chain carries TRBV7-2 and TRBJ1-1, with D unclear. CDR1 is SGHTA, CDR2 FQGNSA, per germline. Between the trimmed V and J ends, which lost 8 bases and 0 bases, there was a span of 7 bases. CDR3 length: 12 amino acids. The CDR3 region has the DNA TGTGCCAGCGTCCTTCTGAACACTGAAGCTTTCTTT. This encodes CASVLLNTEAFF. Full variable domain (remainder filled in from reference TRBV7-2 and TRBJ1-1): GAGVSQSPSNKVTEKGKDVELRCDPISGHTALYWYRQSLGQGLEFLIYFQGNSAPDKSGLPSDRFSAERTGGSVSTLTIQRTQQEDSAVYLCASVLLNTEAFFGQGTRLTVV.

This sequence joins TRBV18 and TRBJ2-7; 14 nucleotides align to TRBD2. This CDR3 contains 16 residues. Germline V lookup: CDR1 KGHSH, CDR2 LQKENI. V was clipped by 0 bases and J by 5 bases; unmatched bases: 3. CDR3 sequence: CASSPPGTSGRDEQYF. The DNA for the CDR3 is TGTGCCAGCTCACCACCCGGGACTAGCGGGAGAGACGAGCAGTACTTC.

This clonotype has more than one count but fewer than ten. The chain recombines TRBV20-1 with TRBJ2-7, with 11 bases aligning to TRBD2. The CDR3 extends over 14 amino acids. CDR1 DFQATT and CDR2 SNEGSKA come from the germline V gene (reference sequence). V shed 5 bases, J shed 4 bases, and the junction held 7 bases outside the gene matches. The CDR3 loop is CSAELAGEVYEQYF. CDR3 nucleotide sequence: TGCAGTGCTGAACTAGCGGGAGAGGTGTACGAGCAGTACTTC.

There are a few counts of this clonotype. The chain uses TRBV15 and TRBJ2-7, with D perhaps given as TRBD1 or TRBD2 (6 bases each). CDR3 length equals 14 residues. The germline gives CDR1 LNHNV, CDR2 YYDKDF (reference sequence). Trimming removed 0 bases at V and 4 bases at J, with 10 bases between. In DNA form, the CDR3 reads TGTGCCACCAGCAGAGATGAGGGGGGTTACGAGCAGTACGTC. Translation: CATSRDEGGYEQYV.

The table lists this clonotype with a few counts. This CDR3 is CSARDLGGGGGYTF. The CDR3 nucleotides are TGCAGTGCTAGAGATCTAGGGGGGGGCGGTGGCTACACCTTC. The gene calls are TRBV20-1 and TRBJ1-2; a possible D gene is TRBD1 (6 bases). The germline V gene encodes CDR1 DFQATT and CDR2 SNEGSKA (reference sequence). Trimming pared 0 bases from V and 7 bases from J, leaving 15 bases between. The length of the CDR3 is 14 residues.

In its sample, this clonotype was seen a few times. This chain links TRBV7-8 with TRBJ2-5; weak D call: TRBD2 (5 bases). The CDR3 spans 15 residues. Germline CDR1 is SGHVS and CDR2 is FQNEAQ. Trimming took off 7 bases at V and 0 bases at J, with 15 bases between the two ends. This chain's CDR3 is CASTQKPGYQETQYF. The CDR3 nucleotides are TGTGCCAGCACCCAAAAGCCGGGGTACCAAGAGACCCAGTACTTC.

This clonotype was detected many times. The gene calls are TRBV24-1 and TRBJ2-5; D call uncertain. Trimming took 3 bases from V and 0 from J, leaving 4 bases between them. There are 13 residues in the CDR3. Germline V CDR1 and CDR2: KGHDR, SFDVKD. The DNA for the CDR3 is TGTGCCACCAGTGATGCACACCAAGAGACCCAGTACTTC. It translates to CATSDAHQETQYF.

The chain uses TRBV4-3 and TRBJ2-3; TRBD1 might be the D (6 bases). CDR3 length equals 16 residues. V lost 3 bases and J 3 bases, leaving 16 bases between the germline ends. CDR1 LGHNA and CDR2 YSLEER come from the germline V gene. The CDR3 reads CASSQGSRQGTDTQYF. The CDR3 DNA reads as TGCGCCAGCAGCCAGGGGTCGCGCCAGGGGACAGATACGCAGTATTTT.

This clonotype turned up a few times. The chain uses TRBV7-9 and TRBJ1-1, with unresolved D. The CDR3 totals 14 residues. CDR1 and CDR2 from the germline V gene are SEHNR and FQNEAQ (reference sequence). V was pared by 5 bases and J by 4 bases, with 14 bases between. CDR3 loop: CASSHDRMSTEAFF. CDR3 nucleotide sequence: TGTGCCAGCAGCCACGACCGGATGAGCACTGAAGCTTTCTTT. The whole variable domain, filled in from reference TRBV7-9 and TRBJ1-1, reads DTGVSQNPRHKITKRGQNVTFRCDPISEHNRLYWYRQTLGQGPEFLTYFQNEAQLEKSRLLSDRFSAERPKGSFSTLEIQRTEQGDSAMYLCASSHDRMSTEAFFGQGTRLTVV.

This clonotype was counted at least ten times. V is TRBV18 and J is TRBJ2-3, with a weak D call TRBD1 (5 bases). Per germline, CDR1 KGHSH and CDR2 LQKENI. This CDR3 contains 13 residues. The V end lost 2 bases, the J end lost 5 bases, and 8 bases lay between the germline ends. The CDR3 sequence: CASSPRQQDTQYF. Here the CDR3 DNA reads TGTGCCAGCTCACCAAGACAGCAAGATACGCAGTATTTT.

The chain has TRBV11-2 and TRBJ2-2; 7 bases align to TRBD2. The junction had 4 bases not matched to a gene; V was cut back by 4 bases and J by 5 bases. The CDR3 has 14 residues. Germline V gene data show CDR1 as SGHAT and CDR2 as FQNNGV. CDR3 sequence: CASSWDYPTGELFF. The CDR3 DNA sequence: TGTGCCAGCAGCTGGGACTACCCGACCGGGGAGCTGTTTTTT.

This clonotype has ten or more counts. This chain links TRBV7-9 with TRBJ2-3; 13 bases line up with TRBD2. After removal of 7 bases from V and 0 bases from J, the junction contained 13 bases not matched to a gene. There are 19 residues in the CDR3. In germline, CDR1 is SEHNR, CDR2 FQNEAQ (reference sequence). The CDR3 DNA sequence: TGTGCCAGCACCCCGGGACTAGCGGGATTTGTGGGGAGCACAGATACGCAGTATTTT. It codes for CASTPGLAGFVGSTDTQYF.